The next 3 T cell receptor beta chains were all read from a single sample in a study of T cell responses to AZD1222 COVID-19 vaccine. Sequencing used immunoSEQ multiplex PCR; TCRdb keeps in-frame clones, though not all of them. The sample consists of about 99,000 clones, 93% of them appearing once. This material consisted of peripheral blood, taken on day 0 of AZD1222 vaccination. The origin of the receptors is an adult in good health.

The chain joins TRBV19 to TRBJ1-5; possible D gene TRBD1, 5 bases. V was trimmed by 5 bases and J by 4 bases, leaving 15 bases between them. This CDR3 has 15 residues. Per the germline V gene, CDR1 is LNHDA and CDR2 is SQIVND (reference sequence). The CDR3 DNA reads TGTGCCAGTAGTGCCCTCCGGGGCCCAAATCAGCCCCAGCATTTT. Residues: CASSALRGPNQPQHF.

This chain connects TRBV7-9 to TRBJ2-2; D may correspond to TRBD1 or TRBD2 (5 bases each). Germline values: CDR1 SEHNR, CDR2 FQNEAQ (reference sequence). The CDR3 totals 15 residues. V dropped 2 bases and J dropped 6 bases, with 13 bases sitting between them. The CDR3 is CASSLPRGGAGELFF. CDR3 DNA: TGTGCCAGCAGCTTACCCCGGGGCGGCGCCGGGGAGCTGTTTTTT.

This clone occurred a few times. The V gene is TRBV7-2, the J gene TRBJ2-7; TRBD1 might be the D (5 bases). The CDR3 has 13 amino acids. V shed 6 bases and J shed 7 bases, with 16 bases lying between them. CDR1 and CDR2 (germline): SGHTA, FQGNSA. CDR3 DNA sequence: TGTGCCAGCAGTTCAGGGCTCGAGGTAGAGCAGTACTTC. This encodes CASSSGLEVEQYF.